Below are 27 T cell receptor beta chains sequenced from a single sample in a study of CD8 T cells in Susac syndrome. Reverse transcription of about 0.45 to 1 ug RNA was carried out with random hexamers. Each CDR3 protein is one row after TCRdb ran MiXCR on the immunoSEQ multiplex PCR reads. The sample holds 200,000 or so distinct CDR3 sequences, about 95% seen once. Sequences were obtained from CD4+ T cells from PBMCs. The receptors derive from a human donor with multiple sclerosis.

The J gene is TRBJ2-7, the V gene TRBV10-3; unclear D gene. The germline gives CDR1 ENHRY, CDR2 SYGVKD. V gave up 7 bases and J gave up 2 bases, with 12 bases separating them. The CDR3 loop spans 13 amino acids. The CDR3 region is CAITLTATYEQYF. CDR3 bases: TGTGCCATCACCTTGACTGCCACCTACGAGCAGTACTTC.

V usage is TRBV5-1 and J usage is TRBJ2-7; D gene ambiguous. The germline CDR1 and CDR2 sequences are SGHRS and YFSETQ. Trimming took 1 base from V and 6 from J, leaving 14 bases between them. This CDR3 has 14 amino acids. CDR3: CASSLSPLGIEQYF. In DNA, the CDR3 is TGCGCCAGCAGCTTGTCCCCTTTGGGTATCGAGCAGTACTTC.

The chain carries TRBV6-2 or TRBV6-3 and TRBJ1-4, with TRBD1 as a possible D gene (6 bases). The CDR3 is 15 amino acids. Per the germline V gene, CDR1 is MNHEY and CDR2 is SVGEGT. V dropped 6 bases and J dropped 1 base, with 12 bases sitting between them. CDR3 in amino acids: CASRTGARTNEKLFF. DNA of the CDR3: TGTGCCAGCAGAACGGGGGCGAGAACTAATGAAAAACTGTTTTTT.

This clonotype was observed a few times. The chain links TRBV30 to TRBJ1-3; D gene ambiguous. The V end was cut by 5 bases, the J end by 1 base, with 9 bases between. CDR3 length: 13 amino acids. From germline, CDR1 is GTSNPN and CDR2 SVGIG (reference sequence). The CDR3 loop is CAWGVLSGNTIYF. The DNA for the CDR3 is TGTGCCTGGGGAGTTTTGTCTGGAAACACCATATATTTT.

The V gene is TRBV20-1, the J gene TRBJ1-1, with a weak D call TRBD1 (5 bases). CDR1 and CDR2 (germline): DFQATT, SNEGSKA (reference sequence). This CDR3 comprises 11 residues. The ends were cut back, 6 bases at V and 7 bases at J, with 12 bases in the middle. The CDR3 protein is CSAVRQFEAFF. The CDR3 region has the DNA TGCAGTGCCGTTCGACAGTTTGAAGCTTTCTTT.

This clonotype was seen once. The chain employs TRBV20-1 and TRBJ1-1; no reliable D call. Germline-derived CDR1 and CDR2 are DFQATT and SNEGSKA (reference sequence). CDR3 length: 15 residues. V lost 2 bases to trimming and J lost 1 base, with 14 bases between them. In DNA, the CDR3 is TGCAGTGCTAGATCCCGCCAAAGGGCGAACACTGAAGCTTTCTTT. Translating gives CSARSRQRANTEAFF.

The V gene is TRBV9, the J gene TRBJ1-2; 7 bases line up with TRBD1. Germline CDR1 and CDR2: SGDLS and YYNGEE. V lost 4 bases and J lost 7; bases outside the gene matches: 10. This CDR3 comprises 14 residues. The CDR3: CASSLGSGGSGYTF. In DNA form, the CDR3 reads TGTGCCAGCAGCCTAGGGTCAGGGGGATCTGGCTACACCTTC.

This chain uses TRBV20-1 with TRBJ2-1, with TRBD2 matching over 14 bases. The length of the CDR3 is 14 residues. V lost 5 bases to trimming and J lost 8 bases; unmatched junction nucleotides: 5. Germline V lookup: CDR1 DFQATT, CDR2 SNEGSKA (reference sequence). The CDR3 sequence: CSAAGGLAGDEQFF. The CDR3 DNA reads as TGCAGTGCTGCCGGGGGACTAGCGGGAGATGAGCAGTTCTTC.

The rearrangement joins TRBV3-1 to TRBJ2-5; tentatively, D is TRBD2 (5 bases). CDR3 length equals 18 residues. Germline CDR1 LGHDT, CDR2 YNNKEL (reference sequence). The germline V and J ends were trimmed by 0 bases and 5 bases, with 22 bases remaining between them. This CDR3 is CASSQDRTPGLEGETQYF. The CDR3 DNA reads TGTGCCAGCAGCCAAGATCGAACTCCCGGACTGGAAGGGGAGACCCAGTACTTC.

This clonotype was seen a single time. This chain uses TRBV6-2 or TRBV6-3 with TRBJ2-7, with unresolved D. CDR3 length equals 12 residues. The ends were cut back, 7 bases at V and 12 bases at J, with 19 bases in the middle. Looked up from germline, CDR1 is MNHEY and CDR2 is SVGEGT. The CDR3 here is CASISTGRVLYF. Written as DNA, the CDR3 is TGTGCCAGCATCTCAACTGGACGAGTTCTGTACTTC.

V usage is TRBV3-1 and J usage is TRBJ2-6; 7 bases are a match to TRBD1. The CDR3 consists of 16 residues. Germline-derived CDR1 and CDR2 are LGHDT and YNNKEL (reference sequence). Trimming at V came to 9 bases and at J to 2 bases, leaving 10 bases not matched to a gene. The CDR3 spells CASRRTGWAGANVLTF. CDR3 sequence (DNA): TGTGCCAGTCGCCGGACAGGATGGGCTGGGGCCAACGTCCTGACTTTC. The complete variable domain, with remaining parts taken from reference TRBV3-1 and TRBJ2-6, reads DTAVSQTPKYLVTQMGNDKSIKCEQNLGHDTMYWYKQDSKKFLKIMFSYNNKELIINETVPNRFSPKSPDKAHLNLHINSLELGDSAVYFCASRRTGWAGANVLTFGAGSRLTVL.

The chain is built from TRBV6-2 or TRBV6-3 and TRBJ1-2; no definite D call. The CDR3 has 11 residues. Germline V lookup: CDR1 MNHEY, CDR2 SVGEGT. With 6 bases removed from V and 9 bases from J, the gap between germline ends came to 11 bases. This chain's CDR3 is CASSGSERYTF. The CDR3 DNA sequence: TGTGCCAGCAGCGGAAGCGAGCGCTACACCTTC.

The chain employs TRBV24-1 and TRBJ2-1, with unresolved D. This CDR3 has 12 residues. Trimming removed 4 bases at V and 6 bases at J, with 6 bases between. The germline gives CDR1 KGHDR, CDR2 SFDVKD. CDR3 region: CATSDYPNEQFF. The CDR3 nucleotides are TGTGCCACCAGTGACTATCCCAATGAGCAGTTCTTC.

The chain uses TRBV20-1 and TRBJ1-2; D perhaps matches TRBD1 (5 bases). V dropped 7 bases and J dropped 4 bases, with 13 bases sitting between them. This CDR3 comprises 12 residues. Germline CDR1 DFQATT, CDR2 SNEGSKA (reference sequence). Here the CDR3 DNA reads TGCAGTGGACAGCCCAGCCCCTATGGCTACACCTTC. Translation: CSGQPSPYGYTF.

The chain combines TRBV18 with TRBJ2-4; D gene uncertain. The CDR3 extends over 13 amino acids. The germline V gene has CDR1 KGHSH and CDR2 LQKENI. V gave up 3 bases and J gave up 8 bases, with 11 bases separating them. CDR3 in amino acids: CASSPAGVDIQYF. The CDR3 nucleotides are TGTGCCAGCTCACCTGCAGGCGTGGACATTCAGTACTTC.

The J gene is TRBJ2-7, the V gene TRBV4-1; maybe TRBD1 (6 bases). The germline V gene has CDR1 MGHRA and CDR2 YSYEKL. V lost 1 base, J lost 1 base, and 8 bases lay in between. The CDR3 consists of 14 residues. CDR3 region: CASSQGQASYEQYF. DNA for the CDR3: TGCGCCAGCAGCCAAGGACAGGCTTCCTACGAGCAGTACTTC.

This sequence joins TRBV20-1 and TRBJ2-3, with TRBD2 matching 8 bases. Germline CDR1 is DFQATT and CDR2 is SNEGSKA (reference sequence). CDR3 size: 13 residues. V was pared by 6 bases and J by 5 bases, with 7 bases of the junction left unmatched. This chain's CDR3 is CSALGTSVDTQYF. CDR3 sequence (DNA): TGCAGTGCCCTCGGGACTAGTGTAGATACGCAGTATTTT.

The rearrangement joins TRBV20-1 to TRBJ2-1; D possibly matches TRBD1 or TRBD2 (5 bases each). The germline V gene encodes CDR1 DFQATT and CDR2 SNEGSKA (reference sequence). This CDR3 comprises 13 residues. Trimming pared 7 bases from V and 9 bases from J, leaving 19 bases between. The CDR3: CSGQGPSAGEQFF. CDR3 DNA sequence: TGCAGTGGCCAGGGACCCTCAGCCGGTGAGCAGTTCTTC.

The gene calls are TRBV4-1 and TRBJ2-1; TRBD2 might be the D (6 bases). V lost 5 bases to trimming and J lost 8 bases, with 13 bases between them. This CDR3 has 13 residues. Germline loops: CDR1 MGHRA, CDR2 YSYEKL. CDR3 DNA: TGCGCCAGCAGCTTAAAGTGGGGGGATGAGCAGTTCTTC. Translation: CASSLKWGDEQFF.

V gene TRBV18 combines with J gene TRBJ1-5; possibly TRBD1 for D (5 bases). The V end lost 2 bases, the J end lost 6 bases, and 8 bases lay between the germline ends. CDR1 and CDR2 (germline): KGHSH, LQKENI. The CDR3 contains 13 residues. The CDR3 bases are TGTGCCAGCTCACCAGGGGGAAGTCAGCCCCAGCATTTT. Its protein is CASSPGGSQPQHF.

V and J are TRBV7-6 and TRBJ2-3; D is unresolved. This CDR3 spans 14 amino acids. CDR1 and CDR2 (germline): SGHVS, FNYEAQ. With 1 base removed from V and 6 bases from J, the gap between germline ends came to 11 bases. The CDR3 DNA sequence: TGTGCCAGCAGCTTAGGCCCAGCGACGGATACGCAGTATTTT. The encoded protein is CASSLGPATDTQYF.

This sequence joins TRBV30 and TRBJ2-3; D is unresolved. The germline gives CDR1 GTSNPN, CDR2 SVGIG (reference sequence). The CDR3 is 16 residues long. The ends were cut back, 2 bases at V and 0 bases at J, with 15 bases in the middle. The CDR3 loop is CAWSSPAKRSTDTQYF. DNA of the CDR3: TGTGCCTGGAGTAGTCCGGCCAAACGGAGCACAGATACGCAGTATTTT.

The V call is TRBV20-1, the J call TRBJ1-2, with 7 bases that match TRBD1. The germline V gene encodes CDR1 DFQATT and CDR2 SNEGSKA (reference sequence). The V gene end was trimmed by 6 bases and the J gene end by 7 bases; junction bases not matched to a gene: 11. This CDR3 contains 13 residues. CDR3 in amino acids: CSARTGRGGGYTF. CDR3 sequence (DNA): TGCAGTGCCAGGACAGGCAGGGGAGGTGGCTACACCTTC.

This rearrangement joins TRBV29-1 to TRBJ2-2; 12 nucleotides agree with TRBD2. CDR1 is SQVTM, CDR2 ANQGSEA, per germline. With V trimmed by 0 bases and J by 5 bases, 4 bases remained unmatched. The CDR3 is 16 residues long. This CDR3 is CSVEDRLAGETGELFF. CDR3 nucleotides: TGCAGCGTTGAAGATCGACTAGCGGGGGAAACCGGGGAGCTGTTTTTT.

The chain has TRBV20-1 and TRBJ2-3, with 11 bases aligning to TRBD2. The germline V gene has CDR1 DFQATT and CDR2 SNEGSKA (reference sequence). CDR3 length: 16 residues. The trim removed 3 bases at V and 6 bases at J, leaving 11 bases unmatched. CDR3 sequence (DNA): TGCAGTGCTAGGGGGGTAGCGGGAGGGCTCTCTGATACGCAGTATTTT. Protein sequence: CSARGVAGGLSDTQYF.

Notes on this clonotype: Because the CDR3 is missing its conserved closing phenylalanine or tryptophan, this is likely a read error. This chain connects TRBV7-2 to TRBJ2-7; the match to TRBD2 covers 8 bases. This CDR3 region has 15 residues. Per germline, CDR1 SGHTA and CDR2 FQGNSA. V trimming: 1 base; J trimming: 6 bases; junction bases outside the gene matches: 8. The CDR3 DNA sequence: TGTGCCAGCAGCTTAGTGGGACTAGGGAGTGTCGAGCAGTACCTC. Encoded protein: CASSLVGLGSVEQYL.

This clonotype was seen just once. The rearrangement joins TRBV20-1 to TRBJ2-2, with TRBD2 matching over 10 bases. The germline V gene has CDR1 DFQATT and CDR2 SNEGSKA (reference sequence). J was trimmed by 1 base and V by 7 bases; bases with no gene match: 0. This CDR3 is 13 amino acids long. Here the CDR3 DNA reads TGCAGTGGGACTAGCGGGAACACCGGGGAGCTGTTTTTT. This encodes CSGTSGNTGELFF.